Listed below are T cell receptor beta chains from one sample, sequenced in a study of cytomegalovirus exposure and HLA in healthy donors. Some clones are missing from TCRdb's copy, which holds only in-frame ones; the method was immunoSEQ multiplex PCR. Of about 130,000 clones listed, 60% to 85% are singletons. Sequencing was carried out using PBMCs. These receptors were taken from a woman in her forties in good health and CMV-seronegative. Both conserved end residues are part of each CDR3. A D gene is named only where the DNA matches it firmly. For some rows the clone size is stated as once, few or many, or as a class when expanded; others skip it.

v_gene,d_gene,j_gene,abundance,len,CDR3nt,CDR3aa
TRBV30,-,TRBJ2-5,few,13,TGTGCCTGGAGTCTTGGGGGCGTAAAGACCCAGTACTTC,CAWSLGGVKTQYF
TRBV4-1,TRBD2,TRBJ2-1,-,16,TGCGCCAGCAGCCAGTTAGCGGGGGGGTATTTCAATGAGCAGTTCTTC,CASSQLAGGYFNEQFF
TRBV10-2,-,TRBJ2-7,-,11,TGCGCCAGCAGTGAATCTCAGGAGCAGTACTTC,CASSESQEQYF
TRBV7-8,TRBD2,TRBJ2-7,-,14,TGTGCCAGCAGCCCTCCGGGACTAGCGGGGGAGCAGTACTTC,CASSPPGLAGEQYF
TRBV2,TRBD2,TRBJ2-7,few,16,TGTGCCAGCACCCGCGACACAGCGGGAGCGGGCAACGAGCAGTACTTC,CASTRDTAGAGNEQYF
TRBV2,-,TRBJ2-3,-,10,TGTGCCACCCACGCGGATCCGCAGTATTTT,CATHADPQYF
TRBV7-6,TRBD2,TRBJ2-1,-,17,TGTGCCAGCAGCTACAAGGGACTAGCGAGCTCCTACAATGAGCAGTTCTTC,CASSYKGLASSYNEQFF
TRBV30,TRBD1,TRBJ2-7,-,12,TGTGCCTGGTCGGGACAGGGGGAATTTCGGTACTTC,CAWSGQGEFRYF
TRBV2,TRBD1,TRBJ2-7,-,15,TGTGCCAGCAGTGAATACAGGGGTCCCACCTACGAGCAGTACTTC,CASSEYRGPTYEQYF
TRBV7-6,TRBD1,TRBJ2-2,-,15,TGTGCCAGCAGCTTAGGACAGGGCCTCACCGGGGAGCTGTTTTTT,CASSLGQGLTGELFF
TRBV28,-,TRBJ2-1,-,12,TGTGTTGCCGAGGGTTCCTACAATGAGCAGTTCTTC,CVAEGSYNEQFF
TRBV19,TRBD1,TRBJ1-4,-,13,TGTGCCAGTACCCCCGGGACAGCAGGAAAACTGTTTTTT,CASTPGTAGKLFF
TRBV7-8,TRBD1,TRBJ1-2,once,16,TGTGCCAGCAGCGCCAGGGAGGACAGGTGGACCTATGGCTACACCTTC,CASSAREDRWTYGYTF
TRBV6-1,-,TRBJ2-1,once,12,TGTGCCAGCATTCCGGGGAGCAATGAGCAGTTCTTC,CASIPGSNEQFF
TRBV30,TRBD1,TRBJ2-4,-,12,TGTGCCTGGGCAGGGGGTGAGAACATTCAGTACTTC,CAWAGGENIQYF
TRBV7-9,TRBD2,TRBJ2-1,-,15,TGTGCCAGCAGCTTAACTAGCGGGGGATACAATGAGCAGTTCTTC,CASSLTSGGYNEQFF
TRBV11-2,TRBD2,TRBJ2-2,once,15,TGTGCCAGCAGCTTAGGGGGACTAGACACCGGGGAGCTGTTTTTT,CASSLGGLDTGELFF
TRBV7-6,-,TRBJ2-1,-,13,TGTGCCAGCAGTTCGGACAGATACAATGAGCAGTTCTTC,CASSSDRYNEQFF
TRBV18,TRBD1,TRBJ1-6,-,14,TGTGCCAGCTCACCACGACAGGGACATTCACCCCTCCACTTT,CASSPRQGHSPLHF
TRBV6-1,-,TRBJ2-7,-,13,TGTGCCAGCAGGCTTAGCGGAACCTACGAGCAGTACTTC,CASRLSGTYEQYF
TRBV5-4,TRBD1,TRBJ2-5,-,16,TGTGCCAGCAGCAACGACAGGGAACGAATCCAAGAGACCCAGTACTTC,CASSNDRERIQETQYF
TRBV5-1,TRBD1,TRBJ2-4,few,14,TGCGCCAGCAGCCGGGACAGGGCCTTAGATAGTCAGTACTTC,CASSRDRALDSQYF
TRBV6-5,TRBD1,TRBJ1-2,once,14,TGTGCCAGTAGTTACTTAGGACAGGGAAATGGCTACACCTTC,CASSYLGQGNGYTF
TRBV27,-,TRBJ2-2,-,14,TGTGCCAGCAGTTTAGAAGCTCTCACCGGGGAGCTGTTTTTT,CASSLEALTGELFF
TRBV19,TRBD2,TRBJ2-1,-,16,TGTGCCAGTAGTGTAAAAAGCGGGATATCCTACAATGAGCAGTTCTTC,CASSVKSGISYNEQFF
TRBV30,-,TRBJ2-7,-,11,TGTGTAGGGGCAGCCACCTACGAGCAGTACTTC,CVGAATYEQYF
TRBV2,-,TRBJ1-1,once,14,TGTGCCAGCAGTGAATTAGGAGCGAACACTGAAGCTTTCTTT,CASSELGANTEAFF
TRBV13,TRBD2,TRBJ2-1,-,14,TGTGCCAGCAGCCCCCTGCGGGGGGGCCCTGAGCAGTTCTTC,CASSPLRGGPEQFF
TRBV5-1,TRBD2,TRBJ2-3,-,15,TGCGCCAGCAGCTTCCTAGCGGATATCACAGATACGCAGTATTTT,CASSFLADITDTQYF
TRBV28,TRBD1,TRBJ1-5,-,13,TGTGCCAGCAGTTTGACAGGGGCTCAGCCCCAGCATTTT,CASSLTGAQPQHF
TRBV18,-,TRBJ2-5,few,13,TGTGCCAGCTCACCAGGGCAAGAAGAGACCCAGTACTTC,CASSPGQEETQYF
TRBV18,-,TRBJ2-7,-,12,TGTGCCAGCTCCCCAGCGGGCCACGAGCAGTACTTC,CASSPAGHEQYF
TRBV5-1,-,TRBJ1-2,-,13,TGCGCCAGCAGTGAGGGGGAGAGGTATGGCTACACCTTC,CASSEGERYGYTF
TRBV9,-,TRBJ2-2,-,16,TGTGCCAGCAGCGTAGGGGTGGCGGGTAACACCGGGGAGCTGTTTTTT,CASSVGVAGNTGELFF
TRBV27,TRBD2,TRBJ2-5,-,14,TGTGCCAGCAGTTCCGGACTAGCGGTAGAGACCCAGTACTTC,CASSSGLAVETQYF
TRBV11-2,TRBD2,TRBJ2-1,once,17,TGTGCCAGCAGCTTAGCTTTAGCGGGGGGCTCCGGGTATGAGCAGTTCTTC,CASSLALAGGSGYEQFF
TRBV5-1,TRBD2,TRBJ2-1,-,15,TGCGCCAGCAGCTTGACGCTAGCGGGAGAGGGTGAGCAGTTCTTC,CASSLTLAGEGEQFF
TRBV15,-,TRBJ2-5,-,15,TGTGCCACCAGCAGAGATCGGTCAGCGCAAGAGACCCAGTACTTC,CATSRDRSAQETQYF
TRBV6-5,TRBD1,TRBJ2-5,-,13,TGTGCCAGCAGTCGGGACAGAGAAGAGACCCAGTACTTC,CASSRDREETQYF
TRBV5-6,-,TRBJ1-1,once,13,TGTGCCAGCAGCCCCCTGGGGGGGGCGAGGGCTTTCTTT,CASSPLGGARAFF
TRBV7-2,TRBD2,TRBJ2-4,-,17,TGTGCCAGCAGCTTAGTTGGTAGCGGGGGGGCTACGGACATTCAGTACTTC,CASSLVGSGGATDIQYF